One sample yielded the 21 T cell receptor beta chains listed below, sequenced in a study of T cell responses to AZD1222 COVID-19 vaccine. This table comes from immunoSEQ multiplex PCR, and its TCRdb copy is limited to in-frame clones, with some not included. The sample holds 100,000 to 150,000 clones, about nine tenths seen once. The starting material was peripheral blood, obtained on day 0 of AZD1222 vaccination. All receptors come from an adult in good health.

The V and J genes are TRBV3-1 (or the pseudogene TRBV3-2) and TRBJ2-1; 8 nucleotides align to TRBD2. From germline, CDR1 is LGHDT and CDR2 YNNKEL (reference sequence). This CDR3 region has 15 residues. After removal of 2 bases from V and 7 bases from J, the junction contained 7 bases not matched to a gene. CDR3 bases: TGTGCCAGCAGCCAAAGCGGGAGAGGCTTAAATGAGCAGTTCTTC. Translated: CASSQSGRGLNEQFF.

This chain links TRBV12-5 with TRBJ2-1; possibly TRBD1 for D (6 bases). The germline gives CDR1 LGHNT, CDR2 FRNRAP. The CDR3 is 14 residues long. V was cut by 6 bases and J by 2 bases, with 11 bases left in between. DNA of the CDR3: TGTGCTAGTGGAAGGGACACCGCCTACAATGAGCAGTTCTTC. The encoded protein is CASGRDTAYNEQFF.

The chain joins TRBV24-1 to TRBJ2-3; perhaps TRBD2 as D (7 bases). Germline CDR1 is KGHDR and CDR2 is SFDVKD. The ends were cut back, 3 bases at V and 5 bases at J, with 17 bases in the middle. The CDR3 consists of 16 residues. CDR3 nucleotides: TGTGCCACCAGTGATCGTGGTGGGGGGGCCGGAGATACGCAGTATTTT. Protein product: CATSDRGGGAGDTQYF.

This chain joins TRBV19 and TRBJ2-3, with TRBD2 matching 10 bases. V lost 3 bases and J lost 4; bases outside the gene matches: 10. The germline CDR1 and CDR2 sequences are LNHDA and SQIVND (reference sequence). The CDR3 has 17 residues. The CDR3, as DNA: TGTGCCAGTAGTATTCTCACTAGCGGGATAAGGGCAGATACGCAGTATTTT. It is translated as CASSILTSGIRADTQYF.

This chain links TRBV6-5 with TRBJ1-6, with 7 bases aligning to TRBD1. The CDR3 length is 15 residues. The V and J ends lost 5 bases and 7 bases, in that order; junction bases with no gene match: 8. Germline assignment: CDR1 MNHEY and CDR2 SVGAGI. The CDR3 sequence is CASSSLTGANSPLHF. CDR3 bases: TGTGCCAGCAGTAGTTTAACAGGGGCGAATTCACCCCTCCACTTT.

The CDR3 spells CATSEEQGAMEKLFF. The CDR3 DNA is TGTGCCACCAGCGAAGAACAGGGGGCAATGGAAAAACTGTTTTTT. The chain employs TRBV15 and TRBJ1-4, with TRBD1 identical over 9 bases. This CDR3 has 15 residues. V dropped 5 bases and J dropped 8; count of bases not matched to a gene: 9. CDR1 and CDR2 (germline): LNHNV, YYDKDF (reference sequence).

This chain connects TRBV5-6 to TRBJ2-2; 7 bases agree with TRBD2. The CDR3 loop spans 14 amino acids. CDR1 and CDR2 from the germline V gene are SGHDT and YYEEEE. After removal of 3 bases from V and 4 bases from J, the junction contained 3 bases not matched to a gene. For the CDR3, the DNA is TGTGCCAGCAGCTCGTGGGGGGGCACCGGGGAGCTGTTTTTT. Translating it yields CASSSWGGTGELFF.

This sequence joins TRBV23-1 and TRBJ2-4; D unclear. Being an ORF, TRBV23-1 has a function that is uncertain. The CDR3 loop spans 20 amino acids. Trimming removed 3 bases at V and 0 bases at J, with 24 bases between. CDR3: CASSHKIGKGKGAAKNIQYF. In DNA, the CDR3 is TGCGCCAGCAGTCACAAAATAGGGAAAGGGAAGGGTGCAGCCAAAAACATTCAGTACTTC.

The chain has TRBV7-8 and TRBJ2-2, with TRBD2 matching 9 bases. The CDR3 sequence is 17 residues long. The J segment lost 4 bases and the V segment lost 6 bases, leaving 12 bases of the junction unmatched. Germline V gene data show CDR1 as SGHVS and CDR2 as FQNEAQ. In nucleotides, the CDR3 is TGTGCCAGCAGGCGGACTAGCGCGGACGCGGGCACCGGGGAGCTGTTTTTT. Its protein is CASRRTSADAGTGELFF.

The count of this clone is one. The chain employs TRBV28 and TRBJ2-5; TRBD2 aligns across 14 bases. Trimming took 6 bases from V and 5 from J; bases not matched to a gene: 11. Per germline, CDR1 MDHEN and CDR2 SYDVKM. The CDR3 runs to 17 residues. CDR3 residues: CASRRLAGGGLRETQYF. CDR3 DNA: TGTGCCAGCAGGAGACTAGCGGGAGGGGGCCTACGGGAGACCCAGTACTTC.

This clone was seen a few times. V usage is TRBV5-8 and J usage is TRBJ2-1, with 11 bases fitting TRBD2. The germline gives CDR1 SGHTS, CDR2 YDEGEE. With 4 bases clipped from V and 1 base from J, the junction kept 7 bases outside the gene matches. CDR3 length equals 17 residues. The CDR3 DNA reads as TGTGCCAGCAGCCCGGGACTAGCGGACCCTTCCTACAATGAGCAGTTCTTC. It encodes CASSPGLADPSYNEQFF. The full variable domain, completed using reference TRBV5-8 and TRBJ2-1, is EAGVTQSPTHLIKTRGQQATLRCSPISGHTSVYWYQQALGLGLQFLLWYDEGEERNRGNFPPRFSGRQFPNYSSELNVNALELEDSALYLCASSPGLADPSYNEQFFGPGTRLTVL.

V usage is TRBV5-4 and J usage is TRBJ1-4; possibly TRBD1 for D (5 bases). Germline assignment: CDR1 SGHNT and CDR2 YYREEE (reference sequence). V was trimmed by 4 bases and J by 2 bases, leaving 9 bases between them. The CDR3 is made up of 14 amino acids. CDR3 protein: CASSPGGTNEKLFF. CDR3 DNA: TGTGCCAGCAGCCCTGGGGGGACTAATGAAAAACTGTTTTTT.

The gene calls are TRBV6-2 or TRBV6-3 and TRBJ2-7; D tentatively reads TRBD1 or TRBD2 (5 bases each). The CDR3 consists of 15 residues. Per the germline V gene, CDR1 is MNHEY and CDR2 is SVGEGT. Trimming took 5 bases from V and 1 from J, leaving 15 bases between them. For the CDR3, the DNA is TGTGCCAGCAGTCTCTACTCGGGACCTTCCTACGAGCAGTACTTC. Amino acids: CASSLYSGPSYEQYF.

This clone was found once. CDR3 sequence: CASSLVGTGAQETQYF. Here the CDR3 DNA reads TGTGCCAGCAGCTTAGTCGGGACAGGGGCGCAAGAGACCCAGTACTTC. J is TRBJ2-5 and V is TRBV7-2; the match to TRBD1 covers 10 bases. CDR1 is SGHTA, CDR2 FQGNSA, per germline. Trimming cost V 1 base and J 2 bases; bases outside gene matches: 4. CDR3 length: 16 amino acids. The full variable domain, rest sourced from reference TRBV7-2 and TRBJ2-5, is GAGVSQSPSNKVTEKGKDVELRCDPISGHTALYWYRQSLGQGLEFLIYFQGNSAPDKSGLPSDRFSAERTGGSVSTLTIQRTQQEDSAVYLCASSLVGTGAQETQYFGPGTRLLVL.

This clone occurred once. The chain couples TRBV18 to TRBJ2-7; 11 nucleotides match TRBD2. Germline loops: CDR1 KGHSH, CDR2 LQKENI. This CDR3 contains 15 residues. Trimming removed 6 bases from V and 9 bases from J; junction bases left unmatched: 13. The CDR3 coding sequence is TGTGCCAGCTCCCAGGGACTAGCGGCCCCCAGTTGGCAGTACTTC. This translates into CASSQGLAAPSWQYF.

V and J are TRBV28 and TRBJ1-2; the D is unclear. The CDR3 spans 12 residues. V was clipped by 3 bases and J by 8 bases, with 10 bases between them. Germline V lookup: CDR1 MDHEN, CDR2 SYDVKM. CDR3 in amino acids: CASSFPAGGYTF. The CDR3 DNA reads TGTGCCAGCAGTTTCCCAGCCGGAGGCTACACCTTC.

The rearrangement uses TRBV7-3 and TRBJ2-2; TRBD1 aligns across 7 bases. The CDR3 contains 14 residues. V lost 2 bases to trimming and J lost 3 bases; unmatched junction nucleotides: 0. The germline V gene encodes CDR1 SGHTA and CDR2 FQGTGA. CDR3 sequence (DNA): TGTGCCAGCAGCTTAGACAGGGACACCGGGGAGCTGTTTTTT. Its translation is CASSLDRDTGELFF.

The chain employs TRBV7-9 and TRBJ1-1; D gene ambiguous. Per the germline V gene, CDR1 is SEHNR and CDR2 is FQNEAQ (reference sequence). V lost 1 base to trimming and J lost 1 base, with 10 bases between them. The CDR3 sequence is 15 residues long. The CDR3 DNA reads TGTGCCAGCAGCTTAGGTGGACGGCAGAACACTGAAGCTTTCTTT. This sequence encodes CASSLGGRQNTEAFF.

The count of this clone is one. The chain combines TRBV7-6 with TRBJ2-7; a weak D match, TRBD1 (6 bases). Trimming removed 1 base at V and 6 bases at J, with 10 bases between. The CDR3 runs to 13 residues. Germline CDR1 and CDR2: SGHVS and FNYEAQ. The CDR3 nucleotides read TGTGCCAGCAGCTTAGGTACAGGGAGCGAGCAGTACTTC. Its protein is CASSLGTGSEQYF.

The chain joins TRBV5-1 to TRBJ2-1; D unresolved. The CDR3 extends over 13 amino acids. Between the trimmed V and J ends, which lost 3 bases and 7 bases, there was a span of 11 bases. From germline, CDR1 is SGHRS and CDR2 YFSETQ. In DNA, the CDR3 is TGCGCCAGCAGCTCTCTAGATGCAAATGAGCAGTTCTTC. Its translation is CASSSLDANEQFF.

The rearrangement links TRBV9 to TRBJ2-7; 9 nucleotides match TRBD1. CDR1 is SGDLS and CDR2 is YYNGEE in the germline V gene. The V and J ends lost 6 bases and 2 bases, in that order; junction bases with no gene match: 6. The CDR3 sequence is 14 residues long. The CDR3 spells CASTPGQGPYEQYF. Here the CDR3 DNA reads TGTGCCAGCACCCCGGGACAGGGACCCTACGAGCAGTACTTC.